One sample yielded the 9 T cell receptor beta chains listed below, sequenced in a study of CD8 T cells in Susac syndrome. With random hexamers, 0.5 to 1 ug RNA was reverse transcribed. A single record per CDR3 protein comes from TCRdb applying MiXCR to the immunoSEQ multiplex PCR reads. The table includes some 130,000 distinct CDR3 sequences, around 96% detected once. The sequenced sample consisted of CD4+ T cells from PBMCs. The receptors originated from a human donor in good health.

The chain couples TRBV21-1 to TRBJ1-5; the table's D call TRBD1 went unverified against the DNA. TRBV21-1 is given as a pseudogene. The CDR3 contains 14 residues. CDR3 sequence reads: CASSETPSNQPQHF. The CDR3, as DNA: TGTGCCAGCTCCGAAACCCCCAGCAATCAGCCCCAGCATTTT.

The chain has TRBV19 and TRBJ1-5; D is unresolved. The length of the CDR3 is 15 residues. V gave up 0 bases and J gave up 5 bases, with 11 bases separating them. Germline CDR1 and CDR2: LNHDA and SQIVND (reference sequence). Written as DNA, the CDR3 is TGTGCCAGTAGTATAGATGGGCAGGACTATCAGCCCCAGCATTTT. This translates into CASSIDGQDYQPQHF.

The chain has TRBV29-1 and TRBJ2-3; 10 bases map to TRBD2. The CDR3 runs 16 residues. The V gene's germline CDR1 is SQVTM and CDR2 ANQGSEA. J lost 9 bases, V lost 0 bases, and 12 bases had no gene match. The CDR3 is CSVEEGGASGSGTQYF. In DNA, the CDR3 is TGCAGCGTTGAAGAGGGTGGGGCTAGCGGGAGTGGAACGCAGTATTTT.

The chain couples TRBV14 to TRBJ1-2; D is ambiguous. Trimming took 1 base from V and 8 from J, leaving 11 bases between them. This CDR3 comprises 13 residues. Germline V gene sequence: CDR1 SGHDN, CDR2 FVKESK. CDR3: CASSQVREGGYTF. As DNA, the CDR3 is TGTGCCAGCAGCCAAGTTAGGGAAGGGGGCTACACCTTC.

The rearrangement uses TRBV29-1 and TRBJ1-1; D may be TRBD1 (5 bases). The CDR3 covers 10 residues. Deletions cut 4 bases from V and 8 bases from J, with 8 bases between. CDR1 and CDR2 (germline): SQVTM, ANQGSEA. CDR3 loop: CSVGGTEAFF. The CDR3 DNA sequence: TGCAGCGTTGGGGGCACCGAAGCTTTCTTT.

V is TRBV5-1 and J is TRBJ1-2; D might be TRBD1 (5 bases). The CDR3 has 15 residues. With 3 bases removed from V and 2 bases from J, the gap between germline ends came to 14 bases. Germline lookup yields CDR1 SGHRS and CDR2 YFSETQ. The DNA for the CDR3 is TGCGCCAGCAGCTACGGGACGAGGGACAACTATGGCTACACCTTC. This encodes CASSYGTRDNYGYTF.

This chain uses TRBV30 with TRBJ1-3; D ambiguous. The CDR3 is 15 residues long. Germline-derived CDR1 and CDR2 are GTSNPN and SVGIG (reference sequence). The V gene lost 2 bases and the J gene lost 0 bases, with 11 bases spanning the gap. The CDR3, as DNA: TGTGCCTGGAGTCCGAACCAAGCCTCTGGAAACACCATATATTTT. It codes for CAWSPNQASGNTIYF.

J is TRBJ2-4 and V is TRBV19, with 9 bases matching TRBD2. J was trimmed by 6 bases and V by 7 bases; bases with no gene match: 1. The V gene's germline CDR1 is LNHDA and CDR2 SQIVND (reference sequence). The CDR3 has 12 residues. For the CDR3, the DNA is TGTGCCAGTAAGACTAGCGGAAACATTCAGTACTTC. Protein: CASKTSGNIQYF.

This chain uses TRBV20-1 with TRBJ2-2; TRBD2 agrees at 10 bases. CDR1 is DFQATT and CDR2 is SNEGSKA in the germline V gene (reference sequence). Unmatched junction bases numbered 3, after V lost 1 base and J lost 4 bases. The CDR3 has 15 residues. The CDR3 loop is CSARGASGSTGELFF. The CDR3, as DNA: TGCAGTGCTAGAGGTGCTAGCGGGAGCACCGGGGAGCTGTTTTTT.